This TCR beta chain was recorded in a study of T cells in Graves' hyperthyroidism and ophthalmopathy. Findings of the study overall: The blood repertoire included most of the expanded thyroid clonotypes above 0.001. Ophthalmopathy got predicted by the model a median roughly six months before its onset.

Fresh 10 ml peripheral blood yielded PBMCs. Notes on this clonotype: Its specificity is unknown.

J gave up 6 bases and V 4 bases, and 2 bases lay outside the gene matches. The CDR3 extends over 13 amino acids. The germline V gene encodes CDR1 SGHRS and CDR2 YFSETQ. What was amplified from RNA transcripts were TCR beta CDR3 regions. In the first-round RT-PCR of the TCR CDR3, the HTBI primer set was used. TCRdb ran MiXCR on the multiplex PCR reads and lists one entry per CDR3 protein. The repertoire holds roughly 840,000 distinct CDR3 sequences, with roughly 40% as singletons. The chain employs TRBV5-1 and TRBJ2-2; 8 bases are shared with TRBD1. The sequence was obtained from a man between 18 and 29 years old with Graves' hyperthyroidism. The sequenced material came from blood. The CDR3 coding sequence is TGCGCCAGCAGCGAGGACAGGGCCGGGGAGCTGTTTTTT. Its translation: CASSEDRAGELFF.